This entry is about one T cell receptor (beta chain). These data belong to a study of T cell changes during pregnancy in multiple sclerosis. CDR3 length equals 16 residues. Trimming stripped 5 bases from V and 6 bases from J, with 22 bases between. Germline loops: CDR1 MNHEY, CDR2 SMNVEV (reference sequence). Libraries were prepared by immunoSEQ multiplex PCR; TCRdb keeps only in-frame clonotypes and omits some of them. The table shows some 60,000 clones, with around 93% occurring only once. Sample: peripheral blood, taken in the second trimester of pregnancy. This TCR was sampled from a female donor in good health, enrolled as a control in a pregnancy study. The chain recombines TRBV27 with TRBJ1-1, with D possibly matching TRBD1 (6 bases). The chain's CDR3 is CASSTVQTQRGSEAFF. The CDR3 DNA is TGTGCCAGCAGTACTGTCCAGACACAAAGGGGGTCTGAAGCTTTCTTT.